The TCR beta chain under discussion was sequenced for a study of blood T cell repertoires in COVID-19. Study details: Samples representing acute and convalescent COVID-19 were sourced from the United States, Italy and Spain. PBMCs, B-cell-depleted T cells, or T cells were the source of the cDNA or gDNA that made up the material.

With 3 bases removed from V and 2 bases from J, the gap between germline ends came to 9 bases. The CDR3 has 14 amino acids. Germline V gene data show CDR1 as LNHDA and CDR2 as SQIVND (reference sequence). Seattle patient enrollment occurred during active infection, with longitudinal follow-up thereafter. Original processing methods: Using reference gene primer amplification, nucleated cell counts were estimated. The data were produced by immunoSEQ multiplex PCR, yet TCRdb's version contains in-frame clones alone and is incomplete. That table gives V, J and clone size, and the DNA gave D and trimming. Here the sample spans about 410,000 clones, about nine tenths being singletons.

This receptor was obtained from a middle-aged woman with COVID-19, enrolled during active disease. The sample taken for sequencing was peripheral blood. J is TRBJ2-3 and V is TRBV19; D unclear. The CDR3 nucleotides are TGTGCCAGTAGTATTGTTCAGAACACAGATACGCAGTATTTT. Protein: CASSIVQNTDTQYF.